What follows is one T cell receptor (beta chain) and its context. The data originate from a study of shared clonotypes between healthy human individuals. Germline assignment: CDR1 LNHDA and CDR2 SQIVND (reference sequence). This CDR3 is built from 15 residues. The germline V and J ends were trimmed by 5 bases and 6 bases, with 17 bases remaining between them. Here immunoSEQ multiplex PCR was the method, and the copy in TCRdb shows in-frame clones only, minus some. The sample consists of approximately 620,000 clones, approximately 97% of them appearing once. The specimen sequenced was naive CD4+ T cells sorted from blood. Subset given: CD45RA+ positively selected. This TCR was recovered from a woman aged 25-40 years in good health. This sequence joins TRBV19 and TRBJ2-1; D gene ambiguous. The CDR3 DNA sequence: TGTGCCAGTAGTCCCTGGGCCCTCAGTGGCAATGAGCAGTTCTTC. Translation: CASSPWALSGNEQFF.